The 19 T cell receptor beta chains in this list originate from one sample, sequenced in a study of blood T cell repertoires in COVID-19. Sequenced by immunoSEQ multiplex PCR; TCRdb stores in-frame clones only, minus some. The repertoire holds 150,000 to 200,000 clones, with 85% to 90% as singletons. Input material: PBMCs or T cells enriched from blood (not recorded which). The receptors derive from a woman aged 35 to 49 in a cohort exposed to, infected with or recovered from COVID-19 (not recorded which).

This clone has more than one count but fewer than ten. This chain links TRBV7-7 with TRBJ2-7; D may be TRBD2 (6 bases). The CDR3 is 14 residues long. Trimming shortened V by 3 bases and J by 2 bases, and 11 bases separated the two germline ends. The germline CDR1 and CDR2 sequences are SSHAT and FNYEAQ (reference sequence). CDR3 DNA sequence: TGTGCCAGCAGCTTGGCATCGGGAGCCTACGAGCAGTACTTC. Translating it yields CASSLASGAYEQYF.

This chain connects TRBV7-9 to TRBJ2-3; D not certain. Germline values: CDR1 SEHNR, CDR2 FQNEAQ (reference sequence). V lost 1 base, J lost 2 bases, and 10 bases lay in between. This CDR3 region has 15 residues. In DNA form, the CDR3 reads TGTGCCAGCAGCTTAGGTGTCGGTTACACAGATACGCAGTATTTT. It encodes CASSLGVGYTDTQYF.

This clone occurred many times. The rearrangement uses TRBV25-1 and TRBJ1-1; tentatively, D is TRBD1 (5 bases). Per the germline V gene, CDR1 is MGHDK and CDR2 is SYGVNS. Trimming removed 2 bases at V and 4 bases at J, with 11 bases between. This CDR3 contains 14 residues. This CDR3 reads CASSELREVTEAFF. The DNA for the CDR3 is TGTGCCAGCAGTGAACTCAGGGAGGTCACTGAAGCTTTCTTT.

This clone appeared a few times. This chain joins TRBV12-2 and TRBJ2-1; the D call of TRBD2 is as the table states it, not checked on the DNA. TRBV12-2 has pseudogene status. The CDR3 contains 14 residues. CDR3 DNA sequence: TGTGCAAGTCGCTTAGCGCGGGAGGGCAATGAGCAGTTCTTC. It specifies CASRLAREGNEQFF.

The V call is TRBV4-1, the J call TRBJ2-3, with 11 bases fitting TRBD2. CDR1 is MGHRA and CDR2 is YSYEKL in the germline V gene. V trimming: 4 bases; J trimming: 1 base; junction bases outside the gene matches: 4. The CDR3 consists of 16 residues. CDR3 coding DNA: TGCGCCAGCAGCCTATATAGCGGGGGGGGCACAGATACGCAGTATTTT. Translated: CASSLYSGGGTDTQYF.

The genes are TRBV29-1 and TRBJ1-1; D not resolved. With 4 bases removed from V and 5 bases from J, the gap between germline ends came to 20 bases. The germline V gene has CDR1 SQVTM and CDR2 ANQGSEA. The CDR3 is 15 amino acids. CDR3 sequence: CSVGGSRGTGTEAFF. The DNA for the CDR3 is TGCAGCGTTGGGGGTTCCCGGGGAACGGGAACTGAAGCTTTCTTT.

The sample holds one count of this clone. V is TRBV11-3 and J is TRBJ1-6, with a tentative D call TRBD1 (6 bases). CDR3 length: 18 amino acids. In germline, CDR1 is SGHNT, CDR2 YENEEA. Between the trimmed V and J ends, which lost 2 bases and 9 bases, there was a span of 23 bases. Here the CDR3 reads CASSLFWGLRDRFSPLHF. DNA of the CDR3: TGTGCCAGCAGCTTATTTTGGGGGCTAAGAGACAGATTTTCACCCCTCCACTTT.

This rearrangement joins TRBV4-1 to TRBJ1-1; D perhaps matches TRBD1 (5 bases). The CDR3 is made up of 18 amino acids. V was pared by 0 bases and J by 0 bases, with 17 bases between. CDR1 MGHRA and CDR2 YSYEKL come from the germline V gene. This CDR3 is CASSQDPGGAPLNTEAFF. The CDR3 DNA sequence: TGCGCCAGCAGCCAAGATCCCGGGGGAGCGCCCCTGAACACTGAAGCTTTCTTT.

The gene calls are TRBV9 and TRBJ2-2, with 7 nucleotides matching TRBD2. The V and J ends lost 2 bases and 1 base, in that order; junction bases with no gene match: 2. Germline loops: CDR1 SGDLS, CDR2 YYNGEE. The CDR3 covers 15 residues. This chain's CDR3 is CASSVSSGNTGELFF. The CDR3 DNA reads as TGTGCCAGCAGCGTGTCTAGCGGGAACACCGGGGAGCTGTTTTTT.

V usage is TRBV6-5 and J usage is TRBJ2-5; TRBD2 matches 13 bases. CDR3 length: 15 amino acids. Germline CDR1 MNHEY, CDR2 SVGAGI. J lost 5 bases, V lost 7 bases, and 7 bases had no gene match. DNA for the CDR3: TGTGCCAGCACCCAGACTAGCGGGGGGTGGGAGACCCAGTACTTC. It encodes CASTQTSGGWETQYF.

The chain is built from TRBV11-3 and TRBJ2-3; D may be TRBD1 (6 bases). Germline CDR1 and CDR2: SGHNT and YENEEA. With 3 bases removed from V and 6 bases from J, the gap between germline ends came to 13 bases. The CDR3 has 14 amino acids. This CDR3 reads CASSFTGFPDTQYF. CDR3 sequence (DNA): TGTGCCAGCAGCTTCACAGGGTTCCCCGATACGCAGTATTTT. Complete variable domain (other parts from reference TRBV11-3 and TRBJ2-3): EAGVVQSPRYKIIEKKQPVAFWCNPISGHNTLYWYLQNLGQGPELLIRYENEEAVDDSQLPKDRFSAERLKGVDSTLKIQPAELGDSAVYLCASSFTGFPDTQYFGPGTRLTVL.

This rearrangement joins TRBV5-4 to TRBJ1-2, with TRBD1 matching 7 bases. The length of the CDR3 is 13 residues. V lost 3 bases and J lost 6; bases outside the gene matches: 5. Germline-derived CDR1 and CDR2 are SGHNT and YYREEE (reference sequence). CDR3 loop: CASSYRGRDGYTF. Here the CDR3 DNA reads TGTGCCAGCAGCTATAGGGGGCGGGATGGCTACACCTTC. Full variable domain (rest looked up from reference TRBV5-4 and TRBJ1-2): ETGVTQSPTHLIKTRGQQVTLRCSSQSGHNTVSWYQQALGQGPQFIFQYYREEENGRGNFPPRFSGLQFPNYSSELNVNALELDDSALYLCASSYRGRDGYTFGSGTRLTVV.

The V and J genes are TRBV5-1 and TRBJ2-2, with 9 bases lining up with TRBD2. The CDR3 length is 16 residues. CDR1 and CDR2 (germline): SGHRS, YFSETQ. V lost 1 base and J lost 3; bases outside the gene matches: 4. This CDR3 reads CASSLPAGGDTGELFF. CDR3 nucleotide sequence: TGCGCCAGCAGCTTGCCAGCGGGGGGAGACACCGGGGAGCTGTTTTTT.

Here the CDR3 reads CASSFGRTGELFF. The CDR3 region has the DNA TGTGCCAGCAGTTTTGGGCGCACCGGGGAGCTGTTTTTT. The chain combines TRBV12-3 or TRBV12-4 with TRBJ2-2; D is unresolved. The V end lost 3 bases, the J end lost 4 bases, and 6 bases lay between the germline ends. The CDR3 consists of 13 residues.

The V call is TRBV5-1, the J call TRBJ2-6; 8 bases match TRBD2. The germline gives CDR1 SGHRS, CDR2 YFSETQ. The trim removed 4 bases at V and 4 bases at J, leaving 22 bases unmatched. The CDR3 covers 21 residues. CDR3 sequence: CASSAQVLTSGTSEGANVLTF. In DNA form, the CDR3 reads TGCGCCAGCAGCGCCCAGGTTCTTACTAGCGGTACCTCGGAAGGGGCCAACGTCCTGACTTTC.

V and J are TRBV12-3 or TRBV12-4 and TRBJ2-7; no firm D call. The CDR3 loop spans 12 amino acids. V lost 4 bases, J lost 2 bases, and 6 bases lay in between. The CDR3, as DNA: TGTGCCAGCAGTTCCCTTGCCTACGAGCAGTACTTC. Translated: CASSSLAYEQYF.

The chain is built from TRBV10-2 and TRBJ1-2, with 11 positions matching TRBD1. The length of the CDR3 is 15 residues. The V and J ends lost 4 bases and 7 bases, in that order; junction bases with no gene match: 8. Germline V gene sequence: CDR1 WSHSY, CDR2 SAAADI. The DNA of the CDR3 is TGCGCCAGCAGTGCGCCCGGGACAGGGGGTCTTGGCTACACCTTC. Translated: CASSAPGTGGLGYTF.

This clone was seen only once. The gene calls are TRBV19 and TRBJ1-1; 9 bases align to TRBD1. This CDR3 has 16 amino acids. Trimming took 2 bases from V and 0 from J; bases not matched to a gene: 4. CDR1 is LNHDA, CDR2 SQIVND, per germline (reference sequence). The CDR3 bases are TGTGCCAGTAGTATAAGGGACAGGGCCCTGAACACTGAAGCTTTCTTT. This sequence encodes CASSIRDRALNTEAFF.

This CDR3 is CGTGGGTDTQYF. CDR3 coding DNA: TGTGGAACGGGGGGGGGCACAGATACGCAGTATTTT. This chain joins TRBV28 and TRBJ2-3; TRBD2 matches at 8 bases. Germline CDR1 reads MDHEN; CDR2 reads SYDVKM. The CDR3 spans 12 residues. Combining the CDR3 with reference TRBV28 and TRBJ2-3 gives the whole variable domain DVKVTQSSRYLVKRTGEKVFLECVQDMDHENMFWYRQDPGLGLRLIYFSYDVKMKEKGDIPEGYSVSREKKERFSLILESASTNQTSMYLCGTGGGTDTQYFGPGTRLTVL.